Listed below are T cell receptor beta chains from one sample, sequenced in a study of cytomegalovirus exposure and HLA in healthy donors. Produced via immunoSEQ multiplex PCR; TCRdb's table is partial and in-frame only. The sample has about 240,000 clones, approximately 78% seen once. Specimen: PBMCs. All receptors derive from a boy aged 5-17 years in good health and CMV-seronegative. Each CDR3 is given with its conserved first and last residue. The order of the fields is V gene, D gene, J gene, clone size, CDR3 DNA, CDR3 protein. The D gene is left open where the match is weak. Only part of the rows carry a size: once, few, many, or a class if the clone is expanded.

V: TRBV25-1
D: TRBD2
J: TRBJ2-1
size: .
DNA: TGTGCCAGCACTCCCAGGACTAGCGGGGGTTACAATGAGCAGTTCTTC
CDR3: CASTPRTSGGYNEQFF

V: TRBV27
D: .
J: TRBJ2-7
size: .
DNA: TGTGCCAGCAGTGCTTCAGAAGGGGTCGTCACCTACGAGCAGTACTTC
CDR3: CASSASEGVVTYEQYF

V: TRBV5-4
D: TRBD2
J: TRBJ2-5
size: .
DNA: TGTGCCAGCAGCTTGGCGGCTAGCGGGGGGGCGCGGGAGACCCAGTACTTC
CDR3: CASSLAASGGARETQYF

V: TRBV10-3
D: .
J: TRBJ1-5
size: .
DNA: TGTGCCATCAAACCACAGGGAAGCAATCAGCCCCAGCATTTT
CDR3: CAIKPQGSNQPQHF

V: TRBV29-1
D: TRBD2
J: TRBJ2-3
size: .
DNA: TGCAGCGCCGGACTAGCGGGGGTGTTCACAGATACGCAGTATTTT
CDR3: CSAGLAGVFTDTQYF

V: TRBV5-4
D: TRBD2
J: TRBJ2-3
size: .
DNA: TGTGCCAGCAGCTTCCTAGCGGCCACAGATACGCAGTATTTT
CDR3: CASSFLAATDTQYF

V: TRBV19
D: .
J: TRBJ1-4
size: few
DNA: TGTGCCAGTATGAATCCGGGACTCATGGAAAAACTGTTTTTT
CDR3: CASMNPGLMEKLFF

V: TRBV5-4
D: .
J: TRBJ1-2
size: .
DNA: TGTGCCAGCAGCTTGGCTCGGACATCCTTCTATGGCTACACCTTC
CDR3: CASSLARTSFYGYTF

V: TRBV13
D: TRBD2
J: TRBJ2-5
size: .
DNA: TGTGCCAGCAGCTTACGGCGGGGGGGCCTTATTGAGACCCAGTACTTC
CDR3: CASSLRRGGLIETQYF

V: TRBV5-6
D: TRBD2
J: TRBJ2-5
size: .
DNA: TGTGCCAGCAGCGGGGGACTAGCGGGCCAAGAGACCCAGTACTTC
CDR3: CASSGGLAGQETQYF

V: TRBV7-2
D: TRBD2
J: TRBJ2-7
size: once
DNA: TGTGCCAGCAGCTTAGTGACTAGCGGTTACGAGCAGTACTTC
CDR3: CASSLVTSGYEQYF

V: TRBV9
D: TRBD2
J: TRBJ2-3
size: .
DNA: TGTGCCAGCAGCGTAGGCGGGGGGCTCGATACGCAGTATTTT
CDR3: CASSVGGGLDTQYF

V: TRBV7-8
D: .
J: TRBJ2-1
size: .
DNA: TGTGCCAGCAGCTTAGTTAGTGAACGGTGGAATGAGCAGTTCTTC
CDR3: CASSLVSERWNEQFF

V: TRBV30
D: TRBD1
J: TRBJ1-4
size: .
DNA: TGTGCCTGGAATCGACAGGGCTCGGGTAATGAAAAACTGTTTTTT
CDR3: CAWNRQGSGNEKLFF

V: TRBV7-2
D: .
J: TRBJ2-1
size: once
DNA: TGTGCCAGCAGCTTTAGCGGTCCCTCCTACAATGAGCAGTTCTTC
CDR3: CASSFSGPSYNEQFF

V: TRBV6-6
D: TRBD1
J: TRBJ1-6
size: .
DNA: TGTGCCAGCAGTTACTCCCAGGGGGCATACGGTTCACCCCTCCACTTT
CDR3: CASSYSQGAYGSPLHF

V: TRBV19
D: TRBD1
J: TRBJ1-2
size: .
DNA: TGTGCCAGTAGTCCCGGGACAGCCCTCGAGCGTGGCTACACCTTC
CDR3: CASSPGTALERGYTF

V: TRBV15
D: .
J: TRBJ2-7
size: .
DNA: TGTGCCACCAGCCTCCCTGTGAGACAGGATATTACCTACGAGCAGTGCTTC
CDR3: CATSLPVRQDITYEQCF

V: TRBV15
D: .
J: TRBJ2-7
size: .
DNA: TGTGCCACCAGCAGAGCGGGGGGCCGGTCCTACGAGCAGTACTTC
CDR3: CATSRAGGRSYEQYF

V: TRBV6-4
D: TRBD2
J: TRBJ2-7
size: .
DNA: TGTGCCAGCAGTGCCTACAGCGGGGGCCTCTACGAGCAGTACTTC
CDR3: CASSAYSGGLYEQYF

V: TRBV7-6
D: TRBD1
J: TRBJ1-1
size: .
DNA: TGTGCCAGCAGCTTAGGACCGGGACAGGGGGAGAACGCTTTCTTT
CDR3: CASSLGPGQGENAFF

V: TRBV11-2
D: .
J: TRBJ1-2
size: .
DNA: TGTGCCAGCAGCTTAGCCTACTCCGCGGATGGCTACACCTTC
CDR3: CASSLAYSADGYTF

V: TRBV7-5
D: .
J: TRBJ2-7
size: .
DNA: TGTGCCAGAAGCTTATTGCGGGGTCCTTTATTTGAGCAGTACTTC
CDR3: CARSLLRGPLFEQYF

V: TRBV5-1
D: .
J: TRBJ2-3
size: .
DNA: TGCGCCAGCAGCTTGGGGCTAGGGAGTCCAGATACGCAGTATTTT
CDR3: CASSLGLGSPDTQYF

V: TRBV5-5
D: .
J: TRBJ2-3
size: .
DNA: TGTGCCAGCAGCTCCTTGACAGATACGCAGTATTTT
CDR3: CASSSLTDTQYF

V: TRBV19
D: .
J: TRBJ2-7
size: few
DNA: TGTGCCAGTAGTATGGGGGGTTGGGGGTCTGAGCAGTACTTC
CDR3: CASSMGGWGSEQYF

V: TRBV29-1
D: .
J: TRBJ1-2
size: .
DNA: TGCAGCGTTGGGGACGGAGGGGACTATGGCTACACCTTC
CDR3: CSVGDGGDYGYTF